The sample holds a few counts of the clone carrying this T cell receptor (beta chain). This record belongs to a study of shared clonotypes between healthy human individuals. Study in general: Sampling drew on donors who were a couple of women and a few men aged 18 to 49.

The CDR3 runs to 15 residues. Trimming took 3 bases from V and 2 from J; bases not matched to a gene: 6. Germline CDR1 reads LNHNV; CDR2 reads YYDKDF (reference sequence). When replicate PCRs were run on sorted subsets, they used around 200 ng DNA, about 30,000 T cell genomes. Sequencing used immunoSEQ multiplex PCR; TCRdb keeps in-frame clones, though not all of them. The sample has about 79,000 clones, about 61% seen once. The sequenced sample consisted of memory CD8+ T cells sorted from blood. Documented subset: CD45RO+ cells pooled with CCR7-negative TemRA cells. The receptor's source is a man aged 25 to 40 in good health. The gene calls are TRBV15 and TRBJ2-5; 7 bases align to TRBD1. The CDR3 DNA reads as TGTGCCACCAGCAGCGCGGACAGGCAACAAGAGACCCAGTACTTC. It specifies CATSSADRQQETQYF.